This T cell receptor beta chain derives from a study of shared clonotypes between healthy human individuals. Study context: Per donor, three plates held CD4 naive cells, three held CD4 memory, two held CD8 naive and one held CD8 memory. Study conclusions and caveats: The study's rarefaction showed incomplete sorted-subset sequencing despite large depth.

Trimming cost V 7 bases and J 3 bases, with 10 bases left between them. Germline CDR1 MNHNY, CDR2 SVGAGI (reference sequence). This CDR3 spans 13 amino acids. Assay: immunoSEQ multiplex PCR; the TCRdb copy retains only in-frame clones and omits some. The sample lists 850,000 to 1,200,000 clones; about 77% were seen once. On this clone: The antigen is not known.

The chain employs TRBV6-6 and TRBJ1-5; the D is unclear. Sequencing used memory CD4+ T cells sorted from blood. The subset was: CD45RA-negative fraction. This clonotype was sampled from a man aged 18 to 29 in good health. This chain's CDR3 is CASKQADNQPQHF. DNA for the CDR3: TGTGCCAGCAAGCAGGCAGACAATCAGCCCCAGCATTTT.